This T cell receptor (beta chain) is from a study of T-cell memory formation after mild COVID-19. TCRdb used MiXCR to reprocess the 5' RACE reads, holding one entry per CDR3 protein. The repertoire consists of almost 350,000 distinct CDR3 sequences, with around a fifth occurring once and the leading ten covering about 21%. This CDR3 contains 15 residues. Germline assignment: CDR1 SGHTA and CDR2 FQGNSA. V lost 0 bases to trimming and J lost 2 bases, with 11 bases between them. The receptor was derived from a man aged 18 to 30 who had mild COVID-19 (a few samples of this study predate the infection). Cell type and time point are not known. This chain joins TRBV7-2 and TRBJ2-7; no reliable D call. Material: PBMCs or a T cell subset sorted from them (not recorded which). CDR3 bases: TGTGCCAGCAGCTTAGCCACAGCAACGGCCTACGAGCAGTACTTC. Protein sequence: CASSLATATAYEQYF.